This T cell receptor beta chain comes out of a study of T cell changes during pregnancy in multiple sclerosis. TCRdb keeps only in-frame clones here, not all; method: immunoSEQ multiplex PCR. The repertoire holds about 130,000 clones, with roughly 95% as singletons. The germline V gene has CDR1 SGHNT and CDR2 YYREEE (reference sequence). This CDR3 has 14 amino acids. Trimming took 1 base from V and 4 from J, leaving 11 bases between them. The gene calls are TRBV5-4 and TRBJ1-1; the D is unclear. The TCR comes from a female donor with multiple sclerosis, enrolled in a pregnancy study. The material sequenced was peripheral blood, taken after pregnancy. CDR3 in amino acids: CASSLQPESTEAFF. Here the CDR3 DNA reads TGTGCCAGCAGCTTGCAACCGGAGAGCACTGAAGCTTTCTTT.